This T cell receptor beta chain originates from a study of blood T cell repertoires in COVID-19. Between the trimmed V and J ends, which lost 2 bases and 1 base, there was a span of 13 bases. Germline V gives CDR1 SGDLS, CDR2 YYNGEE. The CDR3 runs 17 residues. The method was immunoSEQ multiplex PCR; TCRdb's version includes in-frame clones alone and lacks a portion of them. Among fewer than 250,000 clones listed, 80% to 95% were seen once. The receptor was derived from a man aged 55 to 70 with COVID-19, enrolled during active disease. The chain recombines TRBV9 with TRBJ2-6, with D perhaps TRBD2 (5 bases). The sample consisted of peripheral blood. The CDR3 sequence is CASSVLARGSGANVLTF. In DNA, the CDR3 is TGTGCCAGCAGCGTTCTCGCTCGGGGTTCTGGGGCCAACGTCCTGACTTTC.